This T cell receptor beta chain emerged from a study of blood T cells in healthy people across ages. The CDR3 extends over 17 amino acids. Germline values: CDR1 SEHNR, CDR2 FQNEAQ (reference sequence). Trimming took 1 base from V and 4 from J, leaving 18 bases between them. The use of a sample-barcoded 5' primer and a J-beta primer mix characterized a second PCR of 7 to 11 cycles. Individual samples furnished no less than 3 million CDR3-containing paired-end reads apiece. Each CDR3 protein gets one entry after TCRdb re-called the 5' RACE reads with MiXCR. The sample contains about 1.4 million distinct CDR3 sequences, roughly 59% of which appear only once. Roughly 9.2 milliliters of peripheral blood were drawn from each donor into EDTA-treated tubes.

The chain couples TRBV7-9 to TRBJ2-3, with D tentatively TRBD2 (5 bases). The receptor's source is a man younger than 35 in good health. Specimen: blood. Here the CDR3 reads CASSLVRTGMGADTQYF. CDR3 in DNA: TGTGCCAGCAGCTTAGTCCGGACCGGGATGGGTGCAGATACGCAGTATTTT.